Shown below are 5 T cell receptor beta chains from a single sample sequenced in a study of blood T cell repertoires in COVID-19. TCRdb's copy holds only in-frame clones and misses some; the assay was immunoSEQ multiplex PCR. The data contain 270,000 or so clones, roughly 85% of them singletons. Sequenced material: peripheral blood. Receptors originate from a human donor in a cohort sampled during active COVID-19.

This rearrangement joins TRBV25-1 to TRBJ1-4, with a weak D call TRBD1 (6 bases). CDR1 and CDR2 (germline): MGHDK, SYGVNS. Trimming removed 6 bases from V and 8 bases from J, with 16 bases in between. CDR3 length equals 14 residues. CDR3 protein: CASRKGGSVEKLFF. CDR3 nucleotide sequence: TGTGCCAGCAGGAAAGGGGGTTCGGTAGAAAAACTGTTTTTT.

J is TRBJ1-1 and V is TRBV23-1, with 7 bases fitting TRBD1. TRBV23-1 is treated as an ORF (open reading frame) with a function not yet certain. This CDR3 spans 17 amino acids. V gave up 0 bases and J gave up 4 bases; unmatched junction bases: 11. CDR3 sequence: CASSQSHTGADFTEAFF. DNA for the CDR3: TGCGCCAGCAGTCAATCACATACAGGGGCTGATTTCACTGAAGCTTTCTTT.

This chain's CDR3 is CASSPHKGRQETQYF. CDR3 nucleotides: TGTGCCAGCTCACCGCATAAGGGGAGGCAAGAGACCCAGTACTTC. This chain joins TRBV18 and TRBJ2-5; perhaps TRBD2 as D (6 bases). This CDR3 comprises 15 residues. CDR1 and CDR2 from the germline V gene are KGHSH and LQKENI. V was pared by 3 bases and J by 2 bases, with 13 bases between. Variable domain in full (rest from reference TRBV18 and TRBJ2-5): NAGVMQNPRHLVRRRGQEARLRCSPMKGHSHVYWYRQLPEEGLKFMVYLQKENIIDESGMPKERFSAEFPKEGPSILRIQQVVRGDSAAYFCASSPHKGRQETQYFGPGTRLLVL.

The chain uses TRBV28 and TRBJ1-1, with D maybe TRBD1 (6 bases). The germline V and J ends were trimmed by 10 bases and 0 bases, with 12 bases remaining between them. The CDR3 runs 13 residues. Germline values: CDR1 MDHEN, CDR2 SYDVKM. The CDR3 DNA sequence: TGTGCCATCACAGGGATCATGAACACTGAAGCTTTCTTT. This translates into CAITGIMNTEAFF. Variable domain in full (rest from reference TRBV28 and TRBJ1-1): DVKVTQSSRYLVKRTGEKVFLECVQDMDHENMFWYRQDPGLGLRLIYFSYDVKMKEKGDIPEGYSVSREKKERFSLILESASTNQTSMYLCAITGIMNTEAFFGQGTRLTVV.

CDR3 in amino acids: CASSLVDGTNEQFF. CDR3 DNA sequence: TGTGCCAGCAGCTTGGTTGACGGGACAAATGAGCAGTTCTTC. The chain couples TRBV5-6 to TRBJ2-1, with a tentative D call TRBD1 (6 bases). The V end was cut by 0 bases, the J end by 7 bases, with 11 bases between. Germline loops: CDR1 SGHDT, CDR2 YYEEEE. The CDR3 is 14 residues long.